The 4 T cell receptor beta chains presented below share a single source sample, sequenced in a study of identical twins. TCRdb ran MiXCR on the 5' RACE reads and lists one entry per CDR3 protein. Counted here are approximately 220,000 distinct CDR3 sequences, roughly 7.5% occurring once; the ten biggest clones make up about 5.8%. The sample was also reused in another study, on yellow fever vaccine responses in identical twins.

The sequencing sample was made of CD8+ T cells sorted from blood. The source is a young woman in good health.

The CDR3 sequence is CASSPPGEKDTQYF. The CDR3 nucleotides read TGTGCCAGCAGCCCCCCGGGGGAGAAGGATACGCAGTATTTT. This chain connects TRBV7-2 to TRBJ2-3, with a possible D match to TRBD2 (6 bases). CDR1 SGHTA and CDR2 FQGNSA come from the germline V gene. Trimming took 5 bases from V and 6 from J, leaving 15 bases between them. The CDR3 totals 14 residues.

V usage is TRBV7-9 and J usage is TRBJ2-1; 7 nucleotides line up with TRBD2. The CDR3 loop spans 16 amino acids. Germline V gives CDR1 SEHNR, CDR2 FQNEAQ (reference sequence). V trimming: 4 bases; J trimming: 12 bases; junction bases outside the gene matches: 18. CDR3 residues: CASSSPGDEQGGRQFF. The CDR3 bases are TGTGCCAGCAGCTCCCCGGGGGACGAGCAGGGCGGGAGGCAGTTCTTC.

This clonotype has ten or more counts. One end of the junction does not line up with germline, which may come from a read error. This chain links TRBV12-3 or TRBV12-4 with TRBJ1-3, with a weak D call TRBD1 (5 bases). This CDR3 has 11 amino acids. The CDR3 loop reads CASSIGQGIRF. CDR3 coding DNA: TGTGCCAGCAGCATTGGGCAGGGAATTCGGTTT.

This clonotype was picked up many times. The chain uses TRBV5-1 and TRBJ2-1; D call uncertain. The V end was cut by 4 bases, the J end by 0 bases, with 14 bases between. Germline-derived CDR1 and CDR2 are SGHRS and YFSETQ. This CDR3 region has 16 residues. CDR3 residues: CASSLGRLSSYNEQFF. The CDR3, as DNA: TGCGCCAGCAGCCTAGGGCGACTGAGCTCCTACAATGAGCAGTTCTTC. Full variable domain (outside the CDR3, taken from reference TRBV5-1 and TRBJ2-1): KAGVTQTPRYLIKTRGQQVTLSCSPISGHRSVSWYQQTPGQGLQFLFEYFSETQRNKGNFPGRFSGRQFSNSRSEMNVSTLELGDSALYLCASSLGRLSSYNEQFFGPGTRLTVL.